These T cell receptor beta chains were read from a single sample in a study of response to subunit inactivated influenza vaccine. TCRdb ran MiXCR on the RT-PCR reads and lists one entry per CDR3 protein. The table has more than 700,000 distinct CDR3 sequences, over 20% seen once. The sample consisted of PBMCs from blood, taken about 5 days after vaccination. The source of these receptors is a man over 45 who received an inactivated influenza vaccine. Both conserved end residues are part of each CDR3. A D gene is named only where the DNA matches it firmly. Clone size is given for some rows only: seen once, a few or many times, or a class if the clone is expanded.

D gene,J gene,clone size,V gene,CDR3 DNA,CDR3 protein
TRBD2,TRBJ2-1,-,TRBV20-1,TGCAGTGCTAGAAGTGCACTAGCGGCCTCACATGAGCAGTTCTTC,CSARSALAASHEQFF
TRBD2,TRBJ2-1,-,TRBV24-1,TGTGCCACCAGTGACGCCGGGACTAGCTCCTACAATGAGCAGTTCTTC,CATSDAGTSSYNEQFF
TRBD2,TRBJ2-5,few,TRBV6-5,TGTGCCAGCAGTTACGGCGAAGCGGGAGGGCACCAAGTACAAGAGACCCAGTACTTC,CASSYGEAGGHQVQETQYF
TRBD1,TRBJ1-1,-,TRBV6-2/TRBV6-3,TGTGCCAGCAGAGGACAGGGCGGTGAAGCTTTCTTT,CASRGQGGEAFF
TRBD1,TRBJ1-1,few,TRBV29-1,TGCAGCGTCGCCTCAGGGGGAGCTTTCTTT,CSVASGGAFF
-,TRBJ2-7,few,TRBV20-1,TGCAGTGCTCCTCGGGGCACGACCGAGCAGTACTTC,CSAPRGTTEQYF
TRBD1,TRBJ1-4,-,TRBV5-1,TGCGCCAGCAGCAAGGGACAGGGAGGTGAAAAACTGTTTTTT,CASSKGQGGEKLFF
TRBD2,TRBJ2-2,few,TRBV2,TGTGCCAGCATGGGACCGGGTGGTAGCGGGAGATCGGGAACCGGGGAGCTGTTTTTT,CASMGPGGSGRSGTGELFF
-,TRBJ2-3,few,TRBV20-1,TGCAGTGCTAGCGGGGGCACAGCTACGCAGTATTTT,CSASGGTATQYF
-,TRBJ2-7,-,TRBV6-2/TRBV6-3,TGTGCCAGCAGTTACCTTCCCCTCAAACCCGGGTACGAGCAGTACTTC,CASSYLPLKPGYEQYF
TRBD2,TRBJ2-1,many,TRBV29-1,TGCAGCGTTGAAGAGTCCCCTCCAGCGGGAGAGTACAATGAGCAGTTCTTC,CSVEESPPAGEYNEQFF
-,TRBJ2-3,-,TRBV5-1,TGCGCCAGCAGCTTGACTAGTTACTCAGATACGCAGTATTTT,CASSLTSYSDTQYF
-,TRBJ1-6,-,TRBV2,TGTGCCAGCAGTGTCTTCGCTAGTAATTCACCCCTCCACTTT,CASSVFASNSPLHF